One sample yielded the 20 T cell receptor beta chains listed below, sequenced in a study of cytomegalovirus exposure and HLA in healthy donors. PCR employed 60 Vbeta and 13 Jbeta primers. The data were produced by immunoSEQ multiplex PCR, yet TCRdb's version contains in-frame clones alone and is incomplete. Of 150,000 to 200,000 clones listed, 80% are singletons. Material: PBMCs. These receptors all stem from a boy between 10 and 17 years old in good health and CMV-seronegative.

The chain uses TRBV6-5 and TRBJ1-5; the match to TRBD1 covers 8 bases. CDR3 size: 14 residues. CDR1 is MNHEY and CDR2 is SVGAGI in the germline V gene. J lost 2 bases, V lost 5 bases, and 2 bases had no gene match. The DNA of the CDR3 is TGTGCCAGCAGTCAGACAGGGGGCAATCAGCCCCAGCATTTT. Translation gives CASSQTGGNQPQHF.

The chain is built from TRBV6-6 and TRBJ1-2, with D possibly matching TRBD1 (6 bases). The CDR3 runs to 15 residues. V shed 7 bases and J shed 2 bases, with 17 bases lying between them. Germline lookup yields CDR1 MNHNY and CDR2 SVGAGI (reference sequence). This CDR3 reads CASTRPEDRNYGYTF. CDR3 in DNA: TGTGCCAGCACCCGCCCCGAGGACAGAAACTATGGCTACACCTTC.

The rearrangement uses TRBV6-1 and TRBJ2-7; D possibly corresponds to TRBD2 (6 bases). V shed 0 bases and J shed 2 bases, with 14 bases lying between them. CDR1 and CDR2 (germline): MNHNS, SASEGT. The CDR3 is 16 residues long. CDR3 residues: CASSEAADYTAYEQYF. In nucleotides, the CDR3 is TGTGCCAGCAGTGAAGCGGCGGACTATACCGCCTACGAGCAGTACTTC.

This chain connects TRBV11-1 to TRBJ2-5, with 14 bases matching TRBD2. The CDR3 totals 18 residues. CDR1 and CDR2 from the germline V gene are SGHAT and FQDESV (reference sequence). V lost 1 base to trimming and J lost 4 bases; unmatched junction nucleotides: 8. CDR3 in amino acids: CASSLEGLAGAEGETQYF. The CDR3 bases are TGTGCCAGCAGCTTAGAGGGACTAGCGGGGGCCGAGGGAGAGACCCAGTACTTC.

DNA of the CDR3: TGTGCCAGTAGTATCCCCGCGGACAGGGGCGACGGAGCTTTCTTT. It is translated as CASSIPADRGDGAFF. This chain joins TRBV19 and TRBJ1-1; TRBD1 matches 9 bases. J was trimmed by 10 bases and V by 3 bases; bases with no gene match: 12. From germline, CDR1 is LNHDA and CDR2 SQIVND (reference sequence). This CDR3 has 15 amino acids. The complete variable domain, with remaining parts taken from reference TRBV19 and TRBJ1-1, reads DGGITQSPKYLFRKEGQNVTLSCEQNLNHDAMYWYRQDPGQGLRLIYYSQIVNDFQKGDIAEGYSVSREKKESFPLTVTSAQKNPTAFYLCASSIPADRGDGAFFGQGTRLTVV.

This chain uses TRBV10-3 with TRBJ1-1; D unclear. Germline lookup yields CDR1 ENHRY and CDR2 SYGVKD. V shed 6 bases and J shed 7 bases, with 24 bases lying between them. This CDR3 contains 16 residues. The CDR3 nucleotides are TGTGCCATCAGACGTAGTTCGGTACCTCAGGTCGATGAAGCTTTCTTT. Its protein is CAIRRSSVPQVDEAFF.

As DNA, the CDR3 is TGCGCCAGCAGCTTGGTCGGACTGCCGAACACTGAAGCTTTCTTT. This encodes CASSLVGLPNTEAFF. This sequence joins TRBV5-1 and TRBJ1-1; D is undetermined. Trimming shortened V by 0 bases and J by 1 base, and 10 bases separated the two germline ends. Per germline, CDR1 SGHRS and CDR2 YFSETQ. The CDR3 is 15 amino acids.

This chain connects TRBV6-1 to TRBJ2-7; D possibly corresponds to TRBD1 (5 bases). Germline-derived CDR1 and CDR2 are MNHNS and SASEGT. The CDR3 consists of 11 residues. Written as DNA, the CDR3 is TGTGCTACAGGACCGTTCTACGAGCAGTACTTC. It translates to CATGPFYEQYF.

This sequence joins TRBV19 and TRBJ1-1, with D uncertain. With 5 bases removed from V and 2 bases from J, the gap between germline ends came to 12 bases. CDR3 length: 14 amino acids. The germline V gene has CDR1 LNHDA and CDR2 SQIVND (reference sequence). The CDR3 here is CASSPFRENTEAFF. Written as DNA, the CDR3 is TGTGCCAGTAGTCCCTTCCGAGAAAACACTGAAGCTTTCTTT.

This clone was recorded only once. CDR3 sequence reads: CASSVDRVAPEAFF. The CDR3 DNA sequence: TGCGCCAGCAGCGTTGACAGGGTCGCCCCTGAAGCTTTCTTT. The chain employs TRBV5-1 and TRBJ1-1; TRBD1 aligns across 7 bases. CDR3 length: 14 residues. The V segment lost 4 bases and the J segment 6 bases; nucleotides outside the gene matches: 9. Germline CDR1 reads SGHRS; CDR2 reads YFSETQ.

This clone was observed a single time. The chain uses TRBV18 and TRBJ2-1, with 11 bases that match TRBD2. The CDR3 runs 16 residues. CDR1 and CDR2 from the germline V gene are KGHSH and LQKENI. The trim removed 3 bases at V and 0 bases at J, leaving 1 base unmatched. The CDR3 spells CASSPTSGSSYNEQFF. CDR3 DNA sequence: TGTGCCAGCTCACCTACTAGCGGGAGCTCCTACAATGAGCAGTTCTTC.

Remarks on this clone: A read error is likely, as this CDR3 ends without the conserved phenylalanine or tryptophan. No DNA is shown, since the ends of the CDR3 on it are uncertain; the CDR3 is the one TCRdb lists. The J gene is TRBJ1-3, the V gene TRBV30; TRBD1 reflects the table's D call only, with no check against the DNA. 13 amino acids form the CDR3, both terminal residues included. Germline assignment: CDR1 GTSNPN and CDR2 SVGIG (reference sequence). The CDR3 loop reads CAWSGQEDLSIEV.

The chain couples TRBV6-4 to TRBJ2-3; D possibly corresponds to TRBD2 (5 bases). Deletions cut 0 bases from V and 2 bases from J, with 12 bases between. CDR3 size: 16 residues. CDR1 is MRHNA and CDR2 is SNTAGT in the germline V gene. The chain's CDR3 is CASSDSGSGPTDTQYF. The CDR3 coding sequence is TGTGCCAGCAGTGACTCGGGGAGCGGTCCCACAGATACGCAGTATTTT.

The chain combines TRBV19 with TRBJ1-4, with 8 bases that match TRBD1. The junction had 5 bases not matched to a gene; V was cut back by 11 bases and J by 0 bases. Germline V gives CDR1 LNHDA, CDR2 SQIVND (reference sequence). This CDR3 is built from 14 residues. CDR3: CAGAGQATNEKLFF. CDR3 DNA sequence: TGTGCCGGTGCGGGACAGGCAACTAATGAAAAACTGTTTTTT. The full variable domain, its missing parts supplied by reference TRBV19 and TRBJ1-4, is DGGITQSPKYLFRKEGQNVTLSCEQNLNHDAMYWYRQDPGQGLRLIYYSQIVNDFQKGDIAEGYSVSREKKESFPLTVTSAQKNPTAFYLCAGAGQATNEKLFFGSGTQLSVL.

This chain joins TRBV29-1 and TRBJ2-1; 9 positions match TRBD2. The V and J ends lost 3 bases and 10 bases, in that order; junction bases with no gene match: 10. The germline gives CDR1 SQVTM, CDR2 ANQGSEA. The CDR3 sequence is 14 residues long. The chain's CDR3 is CSVETSGINGEQFF. The CDR3 DNA reads TGCAGCGTTGAGACTAGCGGAATTAACGGGGAGCAGTTCTTC.

For this clone: One end of the junction varies from germline; a read error may be responsible. The genes are TRBV7-9 and TRBJ1-4, with D possibly matching TRBD1 (6 bases). CDR1 and CDR2 from the germline V gene are SEHNR and FQNEAQ (reference sequence). The CDR3 contains 16 residues. The CDR3 region has the DNA TGTTCCAGCAGCTCTCGGGACACTGCAACTAATGAAAAACTGTTTTTT. Translated: CSSSSRDTATNEKLFF.

This chain links TRBV11-2 with TRBJ1-1, with a possible D match to TRBD1 (6 bases). The CDR3 spans 13 residues. Germline CDR1 SGHAT, CDR2 FQNNGV. V was cut by 5 bases and J by 0 bases, with 7 bases left in between. Here the CDR3 reads CASSGGMNTEAFF. The CDR3 DNA reads as TGTGCCAGCAGCGGGGGCATGAACACTGAAGCTTTCTTT.

The V and J genes are TRBV14 and TRBJ1-3; D might be TRBD1 (5 bases). V dropped 1 base and J dropped 0 bases, with 10 bases sitting between them. CDR1 and CDR2 from the germline V gene are SGHDN and FVKESK. There are 16 residues in the CDR3. The CDR3: CASSQGWGPSGNTIYF. CDR3 DNA: TGTGCCAGCAGCCAAGGGTGGGGCCCCTCTGGAAACACCATATATTTT. Supplemented by reference TRBV14 and TRBJ1-3, the full variable domain reads EAGVTQFPSHSVIEKGQTVTLRCDPISGHDNLYWYRRVMGKEIKFLLHFVKESKQDESGMPNNRFLAERTGGTYSTLKVQPAELEDSGVYFCASSQGWGPSGNTIYFGEGSWLTVV.

V and J are TRBV7-3 and TRBJ2-3, with a possible D match to TRBD2 (5 bases). Trimming left V 6 bases short and J 0 bases short, with 16 bases between. CDR1 and CDR2 from the germline V gene are SGHTA and FQGTGA. This CDR3 contains 16 residues. CDR3 loop: CASRPTSYPSTDTQYF. CDR3 bases: TGTGCCAGCAGACCTACTAGTTACCCGAGCACAGATACGCAGTATTTT.

V gene TRBV7-8 combines with J gene TRBJ2-7; 8 nucleotides line up with TRBD1. V dropped 3 bases and J dropped 1; count of bases not matched to a gene: 5. The germline CDR1 and CDR2 sequences are SGHVS and FQNEAQ. The CDR3 has 15 amino acids. This CDR3 reads CASSFDRGGSYEQYF. CDR3 coding DNA: TGTGCCAGCAGCTTCGACAGGGGAGGTTCCTACGAGCAGTACTTC.